Sequencing of this T cell receptor beta chain was carried out in a study of T cells after yellow fever vaccination. This clonotype was recorded many times. Its antigen is unknown. Universal primer sites and UMIs were introduced during 5'RACE template-switching synthesis of TCR cDNA. TCRdb redid the calling of the 5' RACE reads with MiXCR, one entry per CDR3 protein. Of about 240,000 distinct CDR3 sequences listed, approximately 3.8% were seen once; the top ten hold roughly a fifth. General study findings and limits: Only a minor proportion of clonotypes was detected across both CD4 and CD8 compartments.

Germline V gene data show CDR1 as LGHDT and CDR2 as YNNKEL (reference sequence). The CDR3 length is 14 residues. V was trimmed by 0 bases and J by 4 bases, leaving 7 bases between them. The specimen comprised PBMCs, sampled 15 days after the yellow fever booster vaccination. The chain links TRBV3-1 to TRBJ1-5; D is unresolved. The source is a man between 18 and 29 years old who received the YFV17D yellow fever vaccine. The CDR3 nucleotides are TGTGCCAGCAGCCAAGATACGGTGAATCAGCCCCAGCATTTT. Protein product: CASSQDTVNQPQHF.